Presented here are 32 T cell receptor beta chains from one specimen sequenced in a study of T cell responses to AZD1222 COVID-19 vaccine. TCRdb's copy holds only in-frame clones and misses some; the assay was immunoSEQ multiplex PCR. This sample has about 120,000 clones, with 80% to 90% found just once. The sample in question was peripheral blood, obtained on day 0 of MenACWY control vaccination. The receptors shown here come from an adult in good health.

The chain employs TRBV18 and TRBJ1-5; unclear D gene. The ends were cut back, 3 bases at V and 0 bases at J, with 6 bases in the middle. The germline V gene encodes CDR1 KGHSH and CDR2 LQKENI. This CDR3 region has 14 residues. CDR3 DNA: TGTGCCAGCTCACCGGGCCCTAGCAATCAGCCCCAGCATTTT. This gives the protein CASSPGPSNQPQHF. Based on the CDR3 plus reference TRBV18 and TRBJ1-5, the full variable domain is NAGVMQNPRHLVRRRGQEARLRCSPMKGHSHVYWYRQLPEEGLKFMVYLQKENIIDESGMPKERFSAEFPKEGPSILRIQQVVRGDSAAYFCASSPGPSNQPQHFGDGTRLSIL.

This chain links TRBV7-9 with TRBJ2-4; D possibly corresponds to TRBD1 (5 bases). The germline V gene encodes CDR1 SEHNR and CDR2 FQNEAQ (reference sequence). Trimming removed 3 bases at V and 0 bases at J, with 12 bases between. The CDR3 extends over 16 amino acids. The CDR3 is CASSFGQSLAKNIQYF. In nucleotides, the CDR3 is TGTGCCAGCAGCTTCGGACAAAGTTTAGCCAAAAACATTCAGTACTTC.

J is TRBJ1-3 and V is TRBV6-5; D unresolved. The CDR3 is 14 residues long. Trimming cost V 2 bases and J 7 bases, with 12 bases left between them. CDR1 and CDR2 (germline): MNHEY, SVGAGI. The CDR3, as DNA: TGTGCCAGCAGTTACGGTGGAGGGATGAACACCATATATTTT. Encoded protein: CASSYGGGMNTIYF.

Notes on this clone: A read error may account for a junction end that differs from germline. The J gene is TRBJ2-2, the V gene TRBV30; 7 bases agree with TRBD1. In germline, CDR1 is GTSNPN, CDR2 SVGIG (reference sequence). This CDR3 has 15 residues. CDR3 bases: TGTGCCGGGAGACAGGGACCCTCGAACACCGGGGAGCTGTTTTTT. The encoded protein is CAGRQGPSNTGELFF.

The chain links TRBV19 to TRBJ1-5; maybe TRBD1 (5 bases). The CDR3 is made up of 13 amino acids. The V end was cut by 3 bases, the J end by 6 bases, with 9 bases between. CDR1 and CDR2 from the germline V gene are LNHDA and SQIVND (reference sequence). Here the CDR3 reads CASSIGGGQPQHF. The CDR3, as DNA: TGTGCCAGTAGTATTGGGGGTGGTCAGCCCCAGCATTTT.

The DNA of the CDR3 is TGCGCCAGCAGCTTGGGCCAGCGGGGCATAAATGAGCAGTTCTTC. Amino acid sequence: CASSLGQRGINEQFF. The chain links TRBV5-1 to TRBJ2-1, with 7 bases lining up with TRBD2. The CDR3 loop spans 15 amino acids. The germline gives CDR1 SGHRS, CDR2 YFSETQ. The junction had 7 bases not matched to a gene; V was cut back by 0 bases and J by 7 bases.

This clone was detected only once. The rearrangement uses TRBV7-2 and TRBJ2-6; TRBD2 matches 12 bases. This CDR3 is 19 amino acids long. CDR1 and CDR2 from the germline V gene are SGHTA and FQGNSA. Losses at the gene ends were 4 bases for V and 0 bases for J; bases not matched to a gene: 7. The CDR3 nucleotides read TGTGCCAGCAGCTACCAAGGACTAGCGGGGAGCTCTGGGGCCAACGTCCTGACTTTC. Translation gives CASSYQGLAGSSGANVLTF.

This clone was counted only a few times. J is TRBJ2-7 and V is TRBV11-1; D unclear. Germline V gene sequence: CDR1 SGHAT, CDR2 FQDESV (reference sequence). The CDR3 contains 15 residues. With 5 bases removed from V and 0 bases from J, the gap between germline ends came to 14 bases. The CDR3 spells CASSLTVKSSYEQYF. In DNA form, the CDR3 reads TGTGCCAGCAGCCTTACCGTTAAGAGCTCCTACGAGCAGTACTTC.

V gene TRBV28 combines with J gene TRBJ1-2; perhaps TRBD1 as D (5 bases). This CDR3 comprises 15 residues. Per germline, CDR1 MDHEN and CDR2 SYDVKM. The V end was cut by 4 bases, the J end by 4 bases, with 16 bases between. CDR3 region: CASSSGPGRLYGYTF. CDR3 DNA sequence: TGTGCCAGCAGTTCCGGGCCGGGGCGGCTCTATGGCTACACCTTC.

The rearrangement joins TRBV6-5 to TRBJ1-1, with D tentatively TRBD1 (5 bases). Germline lookup yields CDR1 MNHEY and CDR2 SVGAGI. This CDR3 spans 14 amino acids. V was trimmed by 6 bases and J by 3 bases, leaving 14 bases between them. The CDR3 protein is CASREGIRDTEAFF. CDR3 DNA sequence: TGTGCCAGCAGGGAGGGGATAAGGGACACTGAAGCTTTCTTT.

J is TRBJ2-3 and V is TRBV2; 7 nucleotides line up with TRBD2. Unmatched junction bases numbered 3, after V lost 7 bases and J lost 5 bases. The CDR3 is 12 amino acids. From germline, CDR1 is SNHLY and CDR2 FYNNEI. CDR3 nucleotide sequence: TGTGCCAGCATGGGGGGGGGAGATACGCAGTATTTT. It codes for CASMGGGDTQYF.

This sequence joins TRBV11-2 and TRBJ2-7; 10 nucleotides match TRBD2. Germline-derived CDR1 and CDR2 are SGHAT and FQNNGV. The CDR3 covers 14 residues. The V and J ends lost 5 bases and 5 bases, in that order; junction bases with no gene match: 6. This CDR3 reads CASSAGLASHEQYF. CDR3 DNA sequence: TGTGCCAGCAGCGCGGGACTAGCGTCCCACGAGCAGTACTTC.

This rearrangement joins TRBV6-5 to TRBJ1-1; 7 positions match TRBD1. CDR1 and CDR2 (germline): MNHEY, SVGAGI. The CDR3 runs 16 residues. Trimming at V came to 4 bases and at J to 1 base, leaving 9 bases not matched to a gene. CDR3 region: CASSFGVEGANTEAFF. CDR3 coding DNA: TGTGCCAGCAGTTTCGGCGTGGAGGGGGCGAACACTGAAGCTTTCTTT.

This chain joins TRBV7-9 and TRBJ2-7; D uncertain. Deletions cut 3 bases from V and 1 base from J, with 19 bases between. CDR1 and CDR2 from the germline V gene are SEHNR and FQNEAQ (reference sequence). The CDR3 extends over 17 amino acids. The CDR3 protein is CASSFPSSGGVSYEQYF. The CDR3 DNA sequence: TGTGCCAGCAGCTTCCCTTCTTCGGGTGGGGTTTCCTACGAGCAGTACTTC. Using reference TRBV7-9 and TRBJ2-7 for the parts outside the CDR3, the full variable domain is DTGVSQNPRHKITKRGQNVTFRCDPISEHNRLYWYRQTLGQGPEFLTYFQNEAQLEKSRLLSDRFSAERPKGSFSTLEIQRTEQGDSAMYLCASSFPSSGGVSYEQYFGPGTRLTVT.

This clone has a single count. The chain combines TRBV18 with TRBJ2-1; 8 bases are shared with TRBD2. Trimming at V came to 3 bases and at J to 1 base, leaving 5 bases not matched to a gene. The CDR3 is 16 amino acids. Germline CDR1 KGHSH, CDR2 LQKENI. CDR3 sequence reads: CASSPYGGVSYNEQFF. The CDR3 DNA reads TGTGCCAGCTCACCTTACGGGGGGGTGTCCTACAATGAGCAGTTCTTC.

This rearrangement joins TRBV4-2 to TRBJ2-1; the D gene is possibly TRBD1 (6 bases). Germline CDR1 and CDR2: LGHNA and YNFKEQ. Trimming took off 0 bases at V and 5 bases at J, with 14 bases between the two ends. The CDR3 sequence is 16 residues long. The CDR3 protein is CASSQERAGANNEQFF. Here the CDR3 DNA reads TGTGCCAGCAGCCAAGAGCGGGCAGGGGCAAACAATGAGCAGTTCTTC.

The chain is built from TRBV5-1 and TRBJ2-7; unclear D gene. V was cut by 7 bases and J by 0 bases, with 5 bases left in between. Germline V lookup: CDR1 SGHRS, CDR2 YFSETQ. The CDR3 extends over 11 amino acids. The DNA for the CDR3 is TGCGCCAGCTCTAGCTCCTACGAGCAGTACTTC. Residues: CASSSSYEQYF.

This chain joins TRBV30 and TRBJ2-7; 9 bases match TRBD2. After removal of 1 base from V and 2 bases from J, the junction contained 15 bases not matched to a gene. CDR1 and CDR2 (germline): GTSNPN, SVGIG (reference sequence). There are 18 residues in the CDR3. CDR3 sequence: CAWSGVAGEPFCPYEQYF. The CDR3 DNA sequence: TGTGCCTGGAGTGGGGTAGCGGGGGAGCCCTTCTGCCCCTACGAGCAGTACTTC.

This clone occurred once. The chain has TRBV7-6 and TRBJ2-7, with D tentatively TRBD1 (8 bases). The CDR3 has 20 residues. V lost 0 bases and J 3 bases, leaving 27 bases between the germline ends. The germline V gene has CDR1 SGHVS and CDR2 FNYEAQ. The CDR3 reads CASSLAPPGGEMGGGYEQYF. As DNA, the CDR3 is TGTGCCAGCAGCTTAGCGCCCCCAGGGGGCGAAATGGGCGGGGGCTACGAGCAGTACTTC.

V usage is TRBV28 and J usage is TRBJ1-6, with 10 bases aligning to TRBD1. Germline V gene lookup returns CDR1 MDHEN and CDR2 SYDVKM. Trimming took 6 bases from V and 0 from J; bases not matched to a gene: 8. This CDR3 comprises 18 residues. CDR3 sequence: CASRRDRGMGSYNSPLHF. In DNA, the CDR3 is TGTGCCAGCAGAAGGGACAGGGGCATGGGCTCCTATAATTCACCCCTCCACTTT.

The chain has TRBV6-6 and TRBJ1-1; D is ambiguous. CDR1 MNHNY and CDR2 SVGAGI come from the germline V gene (reference sequence). The CDR3 is 14 residues long. Trimming took 5 bases from V and 0 from J, leaving 10 bases between them. The CDR3 protein is CASSRPGVNTEAFF. The CDR3 DNA reads as TGTGCCAGCAGTCGCCCCGGGGTGAACACTGAAGCTTTCTTT.

The rearrangement links TRBV19 to TRBJ1-1; D unresolved. V lost 4 bases and J lost 0, with 15 bases in between. Germline CDR1 is LNHDA and CDR2 is SQIVND (reference sequence). This CDR3 contains 16 residues. The CDR3 bases are TGTGCCAGTAGTAAAGGCGGCGGGCAGGTGAACACTGAAGCTTTCTTT. Protein product: CASSKGGGQVNTEAFF.

The genes are TRBV7-8 and TRBJ2-3; 12 bases map to TRBD2. The CDR3 sequence is 14 residues long. In germline, CDR1 is SGHVS, CDR2 FQNEAQ. J gave up 6 bases and V 5 bases, and 3 bases lay outside the gene matches. In DNA form, the CDR3 reads TGTGCCAGCAGCCCCGGGACTAGCGGGGATACGCAGTATTTT. The encoded protein is CASSPGTSGDTQYF.

The chain links TRBV7-2 to TRBJ2-5; no definite D call. CDR1 SGHTA and CDR2 FQGNSA come from the germline V gene. V was pared by 1 base and J by 2 bases, with 14 bases between. The CDR3 is 16 amino acids. CDR3 amino acids: CASSLGAGWAQETQYF. The CDR3 DNA reads TGTGCCAGCAGCTTAGGAGCCGGGTGGGCGCAAGAGACCCAGTACTTC.

The chain links TRBV19 to TRBJ1-6; D is uncertain. The CDR3 length is 13 residues. Trimming took 3 bases from V and 7 from J, leaving 7 bases between them. The V gene's germline CDR1 is LNHDA and CDR2 SQIVND (reference sequence). As DNA, the CDR3 is TGTGCCAGTAGTATCTTTGGGAATTCACCCCTCCACTTT. Translation gives CASSIFGNSPLHF.

V and J are TRBV7-6 and TRBJ1-1; TRBD1 matches at 7 bases. J lost 1 base, V lost 5 bases, and 7 bases had no gene match. Looked up from germline, CDR1 is SGHVS and CDR2 is FNYEAQ. The CDR3 has 15 residues. Written as DNA, the CDR3 is TGTGCCAGCAGCCTGCAGGGGGGAGGGAACACTGAAGCTTTCTTT. The encoded protein is CASSLQGGGNTEAFF.

The J gene is TRBJ2-4, the V gene TRBV9, with TRBD1 matching 12 bases. The trim removed 0 bases at V and 9 bases at J, leaving 7 bases unmatched. Germline assignment: CDR1 SGDLS and CDR2 YYNGEE. This CDR3 has 16 amino acids. The chain's CDR3 is CASSVEGTGGSGIQYF. The CDR3, as DNA: TGTGCCAGCAGCGTAGAAGGGACAGGGGGCTCGGGCATTCAGTACTTC.

The V call is TRBV10-3, the J call TRBJ1-6; D ambiguous. CDR1 ENHRY and CDR2 SYGVKD come from the germline V gene. V was trimmed by 8 bases and J by 5 bases, leaving 16 bases between them. The CDR3 is 15 amino acids. CDR3 DNA: TGTGCCATCGATGAAGGACCGGGCAATAATTCACCCCTCCACTTT. Translation gives CAIDEGPGNNSPLHF.

This chain uses TRBV6-5 with TRBJ1-5; D perhaps matches TRBD1 (5 bases). Germline assignment: CDR1 MNHEY and CDR2 SVGAGI. CDR3 length equals 14 residues. V shed 7 bases and J shed 9 bases, with 19 bases lying between them. The CDR3 nucleotides read TGTGCCAGCACCCCTCGACGTTCTGGGGGGCCCCAGCATTTT. Encoded protein: CASTPRRSGGPQHF.

The chain is built from TRBV10-2 and TRBJ1-4, with unresolved D. The CDR3 extends over 15 amino acids. From germline, CDR1 is WSHSY and CDR2 SAAADI. V lost 3 bases, J lost 2 bases, and 10 bases lay in between. The CDR3 DNA reads TGCGCCAGCAGTGAACTATCGGCGACTAATGAAAAACTGTTTTTT. Protein sequence: CASSELSATNEKLFF.

The chain recombines TRBV18 with TRBJ2-7; 8 positions agree with TRBD1. Trimming cost V 2 bases and J 7 bases; bases outside gene matches: 10. This CDR3 is 15 amino acids long. The V gene's germline CDR1 is KGHSH and CDR2 LQKENI. The CDR3 region has the DNA TGTGCCAGCTCACCAAGTACAGGGGGTCTAGGGGAGCAGTACTTC. This codes for CASSPSTGGLGEQYF.

The rearrangement joins TRBV3-1 (or the pseudogene TRBV3-2) to TRBJ1-1; 9 positions agree with TRBD1. CDR3 length: 16 residues. Germline-derived CDR1 and CDR2 are LGHDT and YNNKEL (reference sequence). J lost 4 bases, V lost 4 bases, and 10 bases had no gene match. CDR3 protein: CASSPRQGGLLTEAFF. CDR3 nucleotides: TGTGCCAGCAGCCCACGACAGGGGGGCTTACTCACTGAAGCTTTCTTT.